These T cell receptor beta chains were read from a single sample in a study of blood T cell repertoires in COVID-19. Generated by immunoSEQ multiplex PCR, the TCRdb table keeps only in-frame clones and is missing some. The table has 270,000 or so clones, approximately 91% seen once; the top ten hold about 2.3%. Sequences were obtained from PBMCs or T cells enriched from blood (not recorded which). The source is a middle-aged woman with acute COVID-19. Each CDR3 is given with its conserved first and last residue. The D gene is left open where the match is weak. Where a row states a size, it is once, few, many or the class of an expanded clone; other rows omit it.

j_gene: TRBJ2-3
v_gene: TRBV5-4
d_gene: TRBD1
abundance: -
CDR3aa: CASSITGGFSTDTQYF
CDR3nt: TGTGCCAGCAGCATAACAGGGGGGTTTAGCACAGATACGCAGTATTTT

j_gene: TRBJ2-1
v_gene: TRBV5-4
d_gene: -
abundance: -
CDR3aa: CASSLVGSNEQFF
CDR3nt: TGTGCCAGCAGCTTGGTCGGTTCCAATGAGCAGTTCTTC

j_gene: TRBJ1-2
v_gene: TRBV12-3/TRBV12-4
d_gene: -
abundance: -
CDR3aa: CASTQTATYGYTF
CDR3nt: TGTGCCAGCACCCAGACAGCAACCTATGGCTACACCTTC

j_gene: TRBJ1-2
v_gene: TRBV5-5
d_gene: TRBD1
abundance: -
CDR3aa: CASSYRGTGVNYGYTF
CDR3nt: TGTGCCAGCAGCTACCGAGGGACAGGCGTTAACTATGGCTACACCTTC

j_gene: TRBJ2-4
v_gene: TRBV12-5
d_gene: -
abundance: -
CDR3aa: CASGLWGHSGNIQYF
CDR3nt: TGTGCTAGTGGTTTGTGGGGACACAGTGGGAACATTCAGTACTTC

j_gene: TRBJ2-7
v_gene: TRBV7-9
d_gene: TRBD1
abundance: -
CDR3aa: CASSRTGNDYEQYF
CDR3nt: TGTGCCAGCAGCCGGACAGGGAACGACTACGAGCAGTACTTC

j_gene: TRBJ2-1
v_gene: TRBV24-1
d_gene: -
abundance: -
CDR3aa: CATSGTEGRSYNEQFF
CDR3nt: TGTGCCACCAGTGGAACCGAGGGTAGGTCCTACAATGAGCAGTTCTTC

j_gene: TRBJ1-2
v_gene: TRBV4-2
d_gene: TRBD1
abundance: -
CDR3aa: CASSQGTGRNYGYTF
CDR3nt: TGTGCCAGCAGCCAAGGGACAGGACGAAACTATGGCTACACCTTC

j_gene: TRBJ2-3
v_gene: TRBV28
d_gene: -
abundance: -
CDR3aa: CASRGGRGDTQYF
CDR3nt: TGTGCCAGCAGAGGAGGCCGCGGGGATACGCAGTATTTT

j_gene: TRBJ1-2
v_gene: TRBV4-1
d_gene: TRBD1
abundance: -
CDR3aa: CASSQEDRARTF
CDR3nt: TGCGCCAGCAGCCAAGAGGACAGGGCTCGAACCTTC

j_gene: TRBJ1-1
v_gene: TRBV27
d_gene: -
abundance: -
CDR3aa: CASSFPGAKAFF
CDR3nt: TGTGCCAGCAGTTTCCCAGGCGCAAAAGCTTTCTTT

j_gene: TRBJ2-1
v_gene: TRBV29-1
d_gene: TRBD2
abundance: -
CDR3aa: CSVGRGNEQFF
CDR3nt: TGCAGCGTTGGGCGGGGGAATGAGCAGTTCTTC

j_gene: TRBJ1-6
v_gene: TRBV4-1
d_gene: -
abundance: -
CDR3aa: CASSQVSLDSPLHF
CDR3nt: TGCGCCAGCAGCCAAGTCAGTCTGGATTCACCCCTCCACTTT

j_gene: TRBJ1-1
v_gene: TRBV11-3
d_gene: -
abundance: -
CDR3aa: CASSSTGITEAFF
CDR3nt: TGTGCCAGCAGCTCGACAGGAATCACTGAAGCTTTCTTT

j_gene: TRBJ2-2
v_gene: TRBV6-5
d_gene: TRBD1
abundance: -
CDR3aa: CASKSDRGPGELFF
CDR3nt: TGTGCCAGCAAAAGCGACAGGGGCCCCGGGGAGCTGTTTTTT

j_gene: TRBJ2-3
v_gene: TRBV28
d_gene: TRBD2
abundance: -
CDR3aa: CASSLGSASGVTDTQYF
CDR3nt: TGTGCCAGCAGTTTAGGGTCGGCTAGCGGGGTCACAGATACGCAGTATTTT

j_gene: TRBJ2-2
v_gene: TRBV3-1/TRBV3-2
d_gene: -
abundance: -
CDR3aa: CASSTNRVGELFF
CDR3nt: TGTGCCAGCAGCACGAACAGGGTCGGGGAGCTGTTTTTT

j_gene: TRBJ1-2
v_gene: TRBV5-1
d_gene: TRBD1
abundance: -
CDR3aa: CASSLVSAGGLYGYTF
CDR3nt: TGCGCCAGCAGCTTGGTATCGGCAGGGGGTCTCTATGGCTACACCTTC

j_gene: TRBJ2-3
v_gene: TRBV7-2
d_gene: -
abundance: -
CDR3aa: CASSSSYSTGISTDTQYF
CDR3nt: TGTGCCAGCAGCTCCAGCTACTCCACAGGGATTAGCACAGATACGCAGTATTTT

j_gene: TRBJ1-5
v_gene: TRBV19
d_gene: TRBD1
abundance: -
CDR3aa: CASGRGTGVQPQHF
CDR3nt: TGTGCCAGTGGGCGGGGGACAGGGGTCCAGCCCCAGCATTTT

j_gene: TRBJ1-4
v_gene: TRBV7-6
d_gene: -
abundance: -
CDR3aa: CASSLVSLGFTNEKLFF
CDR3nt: TGTGCCAGCAGCTTAGTCTCCCTAGGTTTCACTAATGAAAAACTGTTTTTT

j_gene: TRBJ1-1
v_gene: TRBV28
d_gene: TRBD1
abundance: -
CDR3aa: CASSETGGAEAFF
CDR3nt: TGTGCCAGCAGTGAAACAGGGGGTGCTGAAGCTTTCTTT

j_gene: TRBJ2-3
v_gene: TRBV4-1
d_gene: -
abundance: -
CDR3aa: CASSQEPFRGDTQYF
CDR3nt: TGCGCCAGCAGCCAAGAGCCATTTAGGGGGGATACGCAGTATTTT

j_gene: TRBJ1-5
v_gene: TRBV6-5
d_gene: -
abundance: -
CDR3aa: CASSQGYYQPQHF
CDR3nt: TGTGCCAGCAGCCAGGGCTATTATCAGCCCCAGCATTTT

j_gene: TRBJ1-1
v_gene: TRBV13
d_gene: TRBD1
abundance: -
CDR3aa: CASSWGQGNTEAFF
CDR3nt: TGTGCCAGCAGCTGGGGACAGGGGAACACTGAAGCTTTCTTT

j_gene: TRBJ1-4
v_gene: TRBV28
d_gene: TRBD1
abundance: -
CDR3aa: CASSFRGQGREKLFF
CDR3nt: TGTGCCAGCAGTTTCCGGGGACAGGGAAGGGAAAAACTGTTTTTT

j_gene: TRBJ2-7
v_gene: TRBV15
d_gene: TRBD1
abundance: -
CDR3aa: CATSRGQGAGEQYF
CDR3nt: TGTGCCACCAGCAGAGGACAGGGGGCGGGGGAGCAGTACTTC

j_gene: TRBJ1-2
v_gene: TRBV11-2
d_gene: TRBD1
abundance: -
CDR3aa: CASSLSSSGTGQGYTF
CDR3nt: TGTGCCAGCAGCTTATCTTCTTCGGGGACAGGGCAAGGCTACACCTTC

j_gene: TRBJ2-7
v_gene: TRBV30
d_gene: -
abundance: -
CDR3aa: CAGTHRNSYEQYF
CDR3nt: TGTGCCGGAACACACAGGAACTCCTACGAGCAGTACTTC

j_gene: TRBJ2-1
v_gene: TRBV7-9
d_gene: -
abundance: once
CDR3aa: CASSLSGTNEQFF
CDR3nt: TGTGCCAGCAGCTTGAGCGGGACAAATGAGCAGTTCTTC

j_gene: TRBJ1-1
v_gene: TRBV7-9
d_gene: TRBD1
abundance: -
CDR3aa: CASATTGQGHTEAFF
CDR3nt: TGTGCCAGCGCTACTACCGGACAGGGCCACACTGAAGCTTTCTTT

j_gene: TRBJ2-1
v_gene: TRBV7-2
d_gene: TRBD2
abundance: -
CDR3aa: CASRSGGSDNEQFF
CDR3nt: TGTGCCAGCAGGAGCGGGGGATCCGACAATGAGCAGTTCTTC

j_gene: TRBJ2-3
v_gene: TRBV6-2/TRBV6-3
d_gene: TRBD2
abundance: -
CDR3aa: CASSPIPWPSGTDTQYF
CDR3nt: TGTGCCAGCAGTCCAATCCCCTGGCCTAGCGGAACAGATACGCAGTATTTT

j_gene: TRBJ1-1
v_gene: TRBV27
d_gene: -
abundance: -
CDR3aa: CASRTTAGGGEAFF
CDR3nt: TGTGCCAGCAGAACGACGGCGGGGGGTGGTGAAGCTTTCTTT

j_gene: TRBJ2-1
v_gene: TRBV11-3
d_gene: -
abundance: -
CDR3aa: CASSLRGGEQFF
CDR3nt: TGTGCCAGCAGCTTAAGAGGTGGTGAGCAGTTCTTC

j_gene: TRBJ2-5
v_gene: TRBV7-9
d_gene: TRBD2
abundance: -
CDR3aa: CASSLGLAGLYQETQYF
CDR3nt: TGTGCCAGCAGCTTAGGCCTAGCGGGTCTGTACCAAGAGACCCAGTACTTC

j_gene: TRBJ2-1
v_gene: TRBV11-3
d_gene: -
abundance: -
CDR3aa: CASSLGRGGNEQFF
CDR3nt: TGTGCCAGCAGCTTAGGGCGGGGCGGGAATGAGCAGTTCTTC